A selection of T cell receptor beta chains follows, all from one sample in a study of cytomegalovirus exposure and HLA in healthy donors. The repertoire was sequenced with immunoSEQ multiplex PCR; TCRdb's copy has only in-frame clones and lacks some. The data hold about 150,000 clones, with 60% to 85% observed a single time. What was sequenced was PBMCs. Receptors originate from a woman between 35 and 50 years old in good health and CMV-seronegative. Both conserved end residues are part of each CDR3. D genes are given only for firm matches. Clone size is not always given. Where it is, it says once, few, many or a class for expanded clones.

clone_size: .; v_call: TRBV5-4; j_call: TRBJ2-5; d_call: .; cdr3_nt: TGTGCCAGCAGCTCTACTTGGGCTCAAGAGACCCAGTACTTC; cdr3_aa: CASSSTWAQETQYF
clone_size: .; v_call: TRBV5-1; j_call: TRBJ1-1; d_call: TRBD1; cdr3_nt: TGCGCCAGCAGCTTGTGGCGGACAGGGGACACTGAAGCTTTCTTT; cdr3_aa: CASSLWRTGDTEAFF
clone_size: .; v_call: TRBV7-2; j_call: TRBJ1-4; d_call: TRBD1; cdr3_nt: TGTGCCAGCAGCCGGATGGGGACAGTCAACAATGAAAAACTGTTTTTT; cdr3_aa: CASSRMGTVNNEKLFF
clone_size: .; v_call: TRBV27; j_call: TRBJ1-2; d_call: .; cdr3_nt: TGTGCCAGCAGGCCCGGGACGGACTATCTATTCTATGGCTACACCTTC; cdr3_aa: CASRPGTDYLFYGYTF
clone_size: once; v_call: TRBV5-4; j_call: TRBJ1-5; d_call: .; cdr3_nt: TGTGCCAGCAGCCAAGGGCCGGGAGAAGATCAGCCCCAGCATTTT; cdr3_aa: CASSQGPGEDQPQHF
clone_size: .; v_call: TRBV15; j_call: TRBJ2-5; d_call: TRBD1; cdr3_nt: TGTGCCGTCTCGGGACAGGGGGCAGCCGAGACCCAGTACTTC; cdr3_aa: CAVSGQGAAETQYF
clone_size: .; v_call: TRBV7-7; j_call: TRBJ2-1; d_call: TRBD2; cdr3_nt: TGTGCTAGCAGCTTAGGGCTAGCGGGAGACTCTGAGCAGTTCTTC; cdr3_aa: CASSLGLAGDSEQFF
clone_size: once; v_call: TRBV28; j_call: TRBJ1-1; d_call: .; cdr3_nt: TGTGCCAGCAGTTTAAGCGGATCTGAAGCTTTCTTT; cdr3_aa: CASSLSGSEAFF
clone_size: .; v_call: TRBV6-1; j_call: TRBJ1-6; d_call: .; cdr3_nt: TGTGCCAGCAGTGATGGGCGACATTCACCCCTCCACTTT; cdr3_aa: CASSDGRHSPLHF
clone_size: few; v_call: TRBV5-8; j_call: TRBJ1-1; d_call: .; cdr3_nt: TGTGCCAGCAGCTTGGGAGAGTCTTCTTACGAAGCTTTCTTT; cdr3_aa: CASSLGESSYEAFF
clone_size: once; v_call: TRBV30; j_call: TRBJ1-2; d_call: .; cdr3_nt: TGTGCCTGGAGTGTGGGGGGGTATGGCTACACCTTC; cdr3_aa: CAWSVGGYGYTF
clone_size: .; v_call: TRBV28; j_call: TRBJ2-7; d_call: .; cdr3_nt: TGTGCCAGCAGACCCTCAATTCGACTATCCTACGAGCAGTACTTC; cdr3_aa: CASRPSIRLSYEQYF
clone_size: .; v_call: TRBV29-1; j_call: TRBJ2-7; d_call: .; cdr3_nt: TGCAGCGTTGAAGGCAGGGGGGCGCAGTACTTC; cdr3_aa: CSVEGRGAQYF
clone_size: .; v_call: TRBV21-1; j_call: TRBJ1-5; d_call: .; cdr3_nt: TGTGCCAGCAGCAAAGGGAACAGGGGGAATCAGCCCCAGCATTTT; cdr3_aa: CASSKGNRGNQPQHF
clone_size: .; v_call: TRBV5-1; j_call: TRBJ2-7; d_call: .; cdr3_nt: TGCGCCAGCAGCTTACAGACTAGTTCCTACGAGCAGTACTTC; cdr3_aa: CASSLQTSSYEQYF
clone_size: .; v_call: TRBV5-1; j_call: TRBJ2-3; d_call: .; cdr3_nt: TGCGCCAGCAGCTCAGCGGGTCTCTCCGATACGCAGTATTTT; cdr3_aa: CASSSAGLSDTQYF
clone_size: .; v_call: TRBV4-2; j_call: TRBJ2-7; d_call: .; cdr3_nt: TGTGCCAGCAGCCAAGAGGCCGGGACACCATCCTACGAGCAGTACTTC; cdr3_aa: CASSQEAGTPSYEQYF
clone_size: .; v_call: TRBV2; j_call: TRBJ2-7; d_call: .; cdr3_nt: TGTGCCAGCAGGTACAGGGAACTCTACGAGCAGTACTTC; cdr3_aa: CASRYRELYEQYF
clone_size: few; v_call: TRBV5-1; j_call: TRBJ2-7; d_call: TRBD2; cdr3_nt: TGCGCCAGCAGCCCGGGACTAGCGGGGGGCCAGTACTTC; cdr3_aa: CASSPGLAGGQYF
clone_size: .; v_call: TRBV27; j_call: TRBJ1-1; d_call: .; cdr3_nt: TGTGCCAGCAGTTCCGACAGGATTAACACTGAAGCTTTCTTT; cdr3_aa: CASSSDRINTEAFF
clone_size: .; v_call: TRBV5-1; j_call: TRBJ1-1; d_call: .; cdr3_nt: TGCGCCAGCAGCTTGACGGGATCCGGGAACACTGAAGCTTTCTTT; cdr3_aa: CASSLTGSGNTEAFF
clone_size: .; v_call: TRBV10-3; j_call: TRBJ1-1; d_call: .; cdr3_nt: TGTGCCATCAGTGCAGGGACTGAAGCTTTCTTT; cdr3_aa: CAISAGTEAFF
clone_size: .; v_call: TRBV27; j_call: TRBJ1-5; d_call: TRBD1; cdr3_nt: TGTGCCAGCAGTATCGACGGGACAGGGGGCAGCCAGCCCCAGCATTTT; cdr3_aa: CASSIDGTGGSQPQHF
clone_size: .; v_call: TRBV28; j_call: TRBJ1-1; d_call: TRBD1; cdr3_nt: TGTGCCAGCAGGGCACAGACAGGGGTGAACACTGAAGCTTTCTTT; cdr3_aa: CASRAQTGVNTEAFF
clone_size: .; v_call: TRBV19; j_call: TRBJ2-5; d_call: TRBD2; cdr3_nt: TGTGCCAGTTCGCGCGGGGGGGGAGAGACCCAGTACTTC; cdr3_aa: CASSRGGGETQYF
clone_size: .; v_call: TRBV5-8; j_call: TRBJ1-1; d_call: .; cdr3_nt: TGTGCCAGCAGCTTCCACGCAAGGGGTTTCTTT; cdr3_aa: CASSFHARGFF